Shown below are 6 T cell receptor beta chains from a single sample sequenced in a study of blood T cells in healthy people across ages. A second 7 to 11 cycle PCR used barcoded and J-beta primers. TCRdb recomputed calls from the 5' RACE reads with MiXCR, one row per CDR3 protein. The table shows approximately 790,000 distinct CDR3 sequences, with approximately 59% occurring only once. Source material: blood. The receptors derive from a young man in good health.

The gene calls are TRBV2 and TRBJ2-1; D call uncertain. This CDR3 is built from 12 residues. Germline CDR1 reads SNHLY; CDR2 reads FYNNEI. V was pared by 3 bases and J by 6 bases, with 6 bases between. The CDR3 loop reads CASSDRGNEQFF. The CDR3, as DNA: TGTGCCAGCAGTGACAGAGGCAATGAGCAGTTCTTC.

The CDR3 nucleotides read TGCAGTGCTAGGCCCAGGCTGAGCTCCTACGAGCAGTACTTC. Translating it yields CSARPRLSSYEQYF. The chain employs TRBV20-1 and TRBJ2-7; D is unresolved. Germline CDR1 is DFQATT and CDR2 is SNEGSKA (reference sequence). Trimming took 3 bases from V and 0 from J, leaving 12 bases between them. The CDR3 is made up of 14 amino acids.

A note on this clonotype: The germline gene is not matched at one end of the junction; a read error may be the cause. J is TRBJ2-7 and V is TRBV20-1, with 8 bases lining up with TRBD2. The J call may be in error: the DNA end matches TRBJ2-5 better. Germline loops: CDR1 DFQATT, CDR2 SNEGSKA (reference sequence). This CDR3 has 15 residues. The CDR3 here is CSARGGTRGVETQYF. CDR3 DNA: TGCAGTGCCAGAGGTGGGACTAGAGGTGTGGAGACCCAGTACTTC.

The rearrangement joins TRBV20-1 to TRBJ1-2, with no clear D. Deletions cut 3 bases from V and 2 bases from J, with 10 bases between. This CDR3 region has 13 residues. CDR1 and CDR2 (germline): DFQATT, SNEGSKA (reference sequence). CDR3 residues: CSASGQSNYGYTF. The CDR3 DNA follows: TGCAGTGCTAGTGGGCAGAGCAACTATGGCTACACCTTC.

This clonotype showed up just once. The rearrangement uses TRBV20-1 and TRBJ2-7; 10 bases are a match to TRBD2. The CDR3 is 15 amino acids. Germline-derived CDR1 and CDR2 are DFQATT and SNEGSKA (reference sequence). Trimming took 2 bases from V and 2 from J; bases not matched to a gene: 6. The CDR3 sequence: CSARPGTSVAYEQYF. DNA for the CDR3: TGCAGTGCTAGACCCGGGACTAGCGTTGCCTACGAGCAGTACTTC.

The chain couples TRBV2 to TRBJ1-4, with TRBD1 matching over 9 bases. Germline trimming cut 5 bases from V and 8 bases from J; bases unmatched to any gene: 12. This CDR3 contains 16 residues. Germline loops: CDR1 SNHLY, CDR2 FYNNEI. The chain's CDR3 is CASSQGQGGPTEKLFF. For the CDR3, the DNA is TGTGCCAGCAGTCAGGGACAGGGCGGCCCAACCGAAAAACTGTTTTTT.